This TCR beta chain was identified during a study of patients and donors after allogeneic stem cell transplantation. With V trimmed by 0 bases and J by 0 bases, 8 bases remained unmatched. The CDR3 has 16 residues. The germline gives CDR1 DFQATT, CDR2 SNEGSKA (reference sequence). TCRdb used MiXCR to reprocess the RT-PCR reads, holding one entry per CDR3 protein. The sample gives about 74,000 distinct CDR3 sequences, more than 25% of which show up once; more than 20% is in the top ten. The sample was blood, either unsorted or a sorted T cell fraction (not recorded which). This receptor was obtained from a human donor who was either an allogeneic HSCT recipient or a stem cell or donor lymphocyte infusion donor (not recorded which). It is not recorded whose cells these are; they may come from a transplant donor. The chain uses TRBV20-1 and TRBJ2-7, with 7 bases matching TRBD2. CDR3 nucleotide sequence: TGCAGTGCTAGAGATCTCGAACGGGAGGCCTCCTACGAGCAGTACTTC. Amino acids: CSARDLEREASYEQYF.